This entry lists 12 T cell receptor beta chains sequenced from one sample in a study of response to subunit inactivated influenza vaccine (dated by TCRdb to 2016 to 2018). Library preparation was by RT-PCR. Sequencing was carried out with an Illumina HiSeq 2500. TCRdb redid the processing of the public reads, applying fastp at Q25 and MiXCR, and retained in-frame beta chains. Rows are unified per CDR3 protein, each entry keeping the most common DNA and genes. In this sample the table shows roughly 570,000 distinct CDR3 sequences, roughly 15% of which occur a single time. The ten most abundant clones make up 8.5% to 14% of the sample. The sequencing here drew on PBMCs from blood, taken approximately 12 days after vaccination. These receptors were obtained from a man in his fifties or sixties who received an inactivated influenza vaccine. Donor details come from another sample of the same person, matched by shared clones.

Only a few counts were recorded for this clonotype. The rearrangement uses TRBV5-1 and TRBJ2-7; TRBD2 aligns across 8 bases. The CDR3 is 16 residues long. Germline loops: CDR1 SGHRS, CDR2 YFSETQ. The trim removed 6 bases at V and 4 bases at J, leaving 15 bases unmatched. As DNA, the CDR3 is TGCGCCAGCACCTCCGACACGGGGGGGTCTAGGTACGAGCAGTACTTC. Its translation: CASTSDTGGSRYEQYF.

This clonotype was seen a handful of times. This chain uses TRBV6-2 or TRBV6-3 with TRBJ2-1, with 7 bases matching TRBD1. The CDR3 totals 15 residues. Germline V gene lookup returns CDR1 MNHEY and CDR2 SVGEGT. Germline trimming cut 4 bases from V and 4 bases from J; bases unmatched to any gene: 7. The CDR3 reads CASSSAWDSYNEQFF. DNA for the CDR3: TGTGCCAGCAGTTCGGCTTGGGACAGTTACAATGAGCAGTTCTTC.

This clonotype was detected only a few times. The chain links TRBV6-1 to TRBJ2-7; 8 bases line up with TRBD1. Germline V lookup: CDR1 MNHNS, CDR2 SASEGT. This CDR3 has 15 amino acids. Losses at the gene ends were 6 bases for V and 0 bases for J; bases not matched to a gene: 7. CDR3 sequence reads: CASRTGTGGSYEQYF. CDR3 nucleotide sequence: TGTGCCAGCAGGACGGGGACAGGTGGCTCCTACGAGCAGTACTTC.

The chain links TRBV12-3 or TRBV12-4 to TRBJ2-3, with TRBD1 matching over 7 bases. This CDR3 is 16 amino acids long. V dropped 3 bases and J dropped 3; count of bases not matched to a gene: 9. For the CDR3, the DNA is TGTGCCAGCAGTTTCAGAGGGGGCCCTAGGACAGATACGCAGTATTTT. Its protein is CASSFRGGPRTDTQYF.

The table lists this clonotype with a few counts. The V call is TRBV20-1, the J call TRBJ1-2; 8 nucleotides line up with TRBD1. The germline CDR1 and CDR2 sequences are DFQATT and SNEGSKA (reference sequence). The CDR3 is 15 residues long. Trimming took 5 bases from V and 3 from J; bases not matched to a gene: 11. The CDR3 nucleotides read TGCAGTGCTCGGGGAGAGGCAGGGGGCCACTATGGCTACACCTTC. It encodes CSARGEAGGHYGYTF.

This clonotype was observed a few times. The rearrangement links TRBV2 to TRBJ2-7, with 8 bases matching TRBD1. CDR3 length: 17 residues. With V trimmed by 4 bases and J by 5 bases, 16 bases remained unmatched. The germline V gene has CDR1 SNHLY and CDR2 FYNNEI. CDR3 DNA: TGTGCCAGCAGTGGACAGGGGAAGGTAACTGGAAGGAACGAGCAGTACTTC. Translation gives CASSGQGKVTGRNEQYF.

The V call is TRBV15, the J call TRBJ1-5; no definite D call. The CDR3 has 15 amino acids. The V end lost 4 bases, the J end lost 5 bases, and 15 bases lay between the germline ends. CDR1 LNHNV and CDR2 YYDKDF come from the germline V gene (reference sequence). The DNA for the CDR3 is TGTGCCACCAGCAAAACATCATCTAGGGATCAGCCCCAGCATTTT. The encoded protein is CATSKTSSRDQPQHF.

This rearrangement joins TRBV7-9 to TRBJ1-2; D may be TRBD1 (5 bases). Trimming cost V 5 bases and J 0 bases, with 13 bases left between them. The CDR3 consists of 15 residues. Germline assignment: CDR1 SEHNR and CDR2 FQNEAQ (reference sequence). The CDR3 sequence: CASSIGTEANYGYTF. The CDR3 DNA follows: TGTGCCAGCAGCATCGGGACGGAAGCTAACTATGGCTACACCTTC.

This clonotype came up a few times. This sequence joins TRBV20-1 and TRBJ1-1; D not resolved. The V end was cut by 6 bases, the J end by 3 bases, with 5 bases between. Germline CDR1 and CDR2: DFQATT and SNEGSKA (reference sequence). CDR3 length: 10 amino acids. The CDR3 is CSATYTEAFF. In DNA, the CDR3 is TGCAGTGCCACTTACACTGAAGCTTTCTTT.

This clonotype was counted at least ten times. CDR3 sequence reads: CASSAFERDTEAFF. In nucleotides, the CDR3 is TGTGCCAGCAGTGCTTTTGAGAGGGACACTGAAGCTTTCTTT. The V and J genes are TRBV6-1 and TRBJ1-1; the D is unclear. The CDR3 runs to 14 residues. Germline CDR1 reads MNHNS; CDR2 reads SASEGT. V was pared by 4 bases and J by 3 bases, with 12 bases between.

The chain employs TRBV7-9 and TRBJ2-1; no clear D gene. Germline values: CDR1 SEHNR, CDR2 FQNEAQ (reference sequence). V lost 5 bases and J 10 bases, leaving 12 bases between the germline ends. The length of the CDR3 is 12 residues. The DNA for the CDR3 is TGTGCCAGCAGCCCCCGTCTAGAGGAGCAGTTCTTC. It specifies CASSPRLEEQFF.

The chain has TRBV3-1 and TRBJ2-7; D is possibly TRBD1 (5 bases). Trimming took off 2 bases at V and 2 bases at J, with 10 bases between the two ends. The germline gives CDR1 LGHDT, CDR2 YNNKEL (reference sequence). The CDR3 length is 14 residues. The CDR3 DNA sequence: TGTGCCAGCAGCCAAAGCACAGGACCCTACGAGCAGTACTTC. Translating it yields CASSQSTGPYEQYF.